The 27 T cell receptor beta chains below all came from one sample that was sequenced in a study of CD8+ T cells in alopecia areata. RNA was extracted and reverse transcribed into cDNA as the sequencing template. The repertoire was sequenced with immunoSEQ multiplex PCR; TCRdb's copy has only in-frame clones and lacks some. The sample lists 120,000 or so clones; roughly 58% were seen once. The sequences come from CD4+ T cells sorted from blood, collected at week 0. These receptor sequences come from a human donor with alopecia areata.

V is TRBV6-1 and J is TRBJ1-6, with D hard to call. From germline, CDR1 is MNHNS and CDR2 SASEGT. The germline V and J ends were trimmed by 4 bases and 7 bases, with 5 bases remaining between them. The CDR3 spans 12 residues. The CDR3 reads CASSGNNSPLHF. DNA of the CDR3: TGTGCCAGCAGTGGGAACAATTCACCCCTCCACTTT.

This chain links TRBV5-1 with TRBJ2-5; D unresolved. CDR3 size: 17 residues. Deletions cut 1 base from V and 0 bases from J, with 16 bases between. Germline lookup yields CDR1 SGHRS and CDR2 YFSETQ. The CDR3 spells CASSLWSGGSNQETQYF. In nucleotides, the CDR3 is TGCGCCAGCAGCTTGTGGTCCGGTGGATCTAACCAAGAGACCCAGTACTTC. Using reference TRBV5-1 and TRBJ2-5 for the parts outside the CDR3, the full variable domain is KAGVTQTPRYLIKTRGQQVTLSCSPISGHRSVSWYQQTPGQGLQFLFEYFSETQRNKGNFPGRFSGRQFSNSRSEMNVSTLELGDSALYLCASSLWSGGSNQETQYFGPGTRLLVL.

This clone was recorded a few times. CDR3 DNA: TGTGCCAGCAGCTTAGTGTCGGGAGGGCGCACAGATACGCAGTATTTT. Encoded protein: CASSLVSGGRTDTQYF. The chain couples TRBV7-2 to TRBJ2-3; 8 bases line up with TRBD2. Germline CDR1 and CDR2: SGHTA and FQGNSA. V trimming: 1 base; J trimming: 1 base; junction bases outside the gene matches: 4. The CDR3 is 16 amino acids.

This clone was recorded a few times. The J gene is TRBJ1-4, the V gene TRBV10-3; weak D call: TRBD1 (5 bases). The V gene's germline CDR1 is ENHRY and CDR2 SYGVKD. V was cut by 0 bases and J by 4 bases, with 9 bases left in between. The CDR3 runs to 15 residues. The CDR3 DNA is TGTGCCATCAGTGAGTCGGGACCCCGTAATGAAAAACTGTTTTTT. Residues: CAISESGPRNEKLFF.

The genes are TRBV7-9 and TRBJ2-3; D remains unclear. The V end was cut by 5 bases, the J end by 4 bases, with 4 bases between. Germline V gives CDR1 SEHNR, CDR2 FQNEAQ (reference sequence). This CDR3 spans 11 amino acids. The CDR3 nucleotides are TGTGCCAGCAGCAATCCAGATACGCAGTATTTT. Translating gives CASSNPDTQYF.

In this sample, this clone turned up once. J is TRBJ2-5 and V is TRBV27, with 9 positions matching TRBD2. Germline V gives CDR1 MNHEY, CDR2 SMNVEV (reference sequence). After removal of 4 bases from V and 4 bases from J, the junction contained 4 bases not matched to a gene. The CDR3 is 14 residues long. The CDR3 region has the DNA TGTGCCAGCAGTTCCCTACTAGCGGGAGAGACCCAGTACTTC. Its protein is CASSSLLAGETQYF.

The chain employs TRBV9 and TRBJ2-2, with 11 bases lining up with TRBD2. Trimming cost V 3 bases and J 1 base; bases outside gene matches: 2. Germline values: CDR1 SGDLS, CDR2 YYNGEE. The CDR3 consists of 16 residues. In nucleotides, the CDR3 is TGTGCCAGCAGCGCCACTAGCGGGGGGAACACCGGGGAGCTGTTTTTT. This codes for CASSATSGGNTGELFF.

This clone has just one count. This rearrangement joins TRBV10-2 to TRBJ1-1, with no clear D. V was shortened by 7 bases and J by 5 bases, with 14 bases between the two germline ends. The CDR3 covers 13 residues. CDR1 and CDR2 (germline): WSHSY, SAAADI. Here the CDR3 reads CASNFAGGTEAFF. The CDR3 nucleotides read TGCGCCAGCAATTTTGCGGGTGGGACTGAAGCTTTCTTT.

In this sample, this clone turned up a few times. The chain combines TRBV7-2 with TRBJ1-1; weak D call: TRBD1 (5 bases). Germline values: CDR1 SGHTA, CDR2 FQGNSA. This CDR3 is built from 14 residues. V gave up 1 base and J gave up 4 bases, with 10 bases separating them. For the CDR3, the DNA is TGTGCCAGCAGCTTAGAATGGGGGTCCACTGAAGCTTTCTTT. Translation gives CASSLEWGSTEAFF. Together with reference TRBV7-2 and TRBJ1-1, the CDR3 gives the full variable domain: GAGVSQSPSNKVTEKGKDVELRCDPISGHTALYWYRQSLGQGLEFLIYFQGNSAPDKSGLPSDRFSAERTGGSVSTLTIQRTQQEDSAVYLCASSLEWGSTEAFFGQGTRLTVV.

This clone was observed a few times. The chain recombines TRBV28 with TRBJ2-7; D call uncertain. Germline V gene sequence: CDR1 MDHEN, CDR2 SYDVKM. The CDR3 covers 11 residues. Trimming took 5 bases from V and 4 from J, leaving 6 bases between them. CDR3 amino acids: CASSRQYEQYF. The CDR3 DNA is TGTGCCAGCAGTCGCCAATACGAGCAGTACTTC.

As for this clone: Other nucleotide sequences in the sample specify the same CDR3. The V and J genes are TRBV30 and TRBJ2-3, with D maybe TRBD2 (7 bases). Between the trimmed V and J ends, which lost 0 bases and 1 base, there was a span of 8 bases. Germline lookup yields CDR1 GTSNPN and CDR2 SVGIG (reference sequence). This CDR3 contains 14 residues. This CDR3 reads CAWSVGGGTDTQYF. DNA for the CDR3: TGTGCCTGGAGTGTAGGGGGGGGCACAGATACGCAGTATTTT. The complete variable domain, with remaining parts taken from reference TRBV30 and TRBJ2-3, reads SQTIHQWPATLVQPVGSPLSLECTVEGTSNPNLYWYRQAAGRGLQLLFYSVGIGQISSEVPQNLSASRPQDRQFILSSKKLLLSDSGFYLCAWSVGGGTDTQYFGPGTRLTVL.

CDR3 nucleotide sequence: TGCAGCGTTGAGCAGTGGGGGACAGGGAAGATTGGCTACACCTTC. Its protein is CSVEQWGTGKIGYTF. This chain links TRBV29-1 with TRBJ1-2; 9 nucleotides agree with TRBD1. Germline V gives CDR1 SQVTM, CDR2 ANQGSEA. V dropped 3 bases and J dropped 7; count of bases not matched to a gene: 12. This CDR3 is built from 15 residues.

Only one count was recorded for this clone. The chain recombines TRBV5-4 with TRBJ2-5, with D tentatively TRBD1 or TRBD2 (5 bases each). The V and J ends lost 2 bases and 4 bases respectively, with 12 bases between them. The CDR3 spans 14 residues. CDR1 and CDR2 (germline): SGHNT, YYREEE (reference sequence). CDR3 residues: CASSFPSGPETQYF. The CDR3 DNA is TGTGCCAGCAGCTTTCCTTCGGGGCCAGAGACCCAGTACTTC.

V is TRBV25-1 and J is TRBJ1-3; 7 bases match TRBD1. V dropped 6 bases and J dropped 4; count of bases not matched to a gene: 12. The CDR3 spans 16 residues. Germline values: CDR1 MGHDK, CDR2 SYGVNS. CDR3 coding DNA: TGTGCCAGCAGCGCCACGAACAGGGGACGGGGAAACACCATATATTTT. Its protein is CASSATNRGRGNTIYF. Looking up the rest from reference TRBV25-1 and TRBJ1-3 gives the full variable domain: EADIYQTPRYLVIGTGKKITLECSQTMGHDKMYWYQQDPGMELHLIHYSYGVNSTEKGDLSSESTVSRIRTEHFPLTLESARPSHTSQYLCASSATNRGRGNTIYFGEGSWLTVV.

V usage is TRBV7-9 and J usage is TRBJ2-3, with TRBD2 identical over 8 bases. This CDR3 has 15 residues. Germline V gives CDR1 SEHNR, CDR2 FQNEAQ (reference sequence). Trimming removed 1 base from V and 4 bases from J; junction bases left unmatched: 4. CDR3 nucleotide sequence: TGTGCCAGCAGCTTAGTGGGGACTAGTCCAGATACGCAGTATTTT. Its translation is CASSLVGTSPDTQYF.

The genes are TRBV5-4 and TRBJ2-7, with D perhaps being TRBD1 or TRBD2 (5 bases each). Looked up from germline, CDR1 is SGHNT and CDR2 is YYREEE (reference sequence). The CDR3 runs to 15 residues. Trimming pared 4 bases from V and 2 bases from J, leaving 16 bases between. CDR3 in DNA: TGTGCCAGCAGCCCAATCGGGACGGACCCCTACGAGCAGTACTTC. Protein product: CASSPIGTDPYEQYF.

CDR3 sequence reads: CASSELRVAPTDTQYF. DNA for the CDR3: TGTGCCAGCAGCGAGCTTAGGGTAGCGCCAACAGATACGCAGTATTTT. This chain links TRBV9 with TRBJ2-3; a weak D match, TRBD2 (5 bases). Trimming pared 3 bases from V and 3 bases from J, leaving 17 bases between. The germline V gene has CDR1 SGDLS and CDR2 YYNGEE. CDR3 size: 16 residues.

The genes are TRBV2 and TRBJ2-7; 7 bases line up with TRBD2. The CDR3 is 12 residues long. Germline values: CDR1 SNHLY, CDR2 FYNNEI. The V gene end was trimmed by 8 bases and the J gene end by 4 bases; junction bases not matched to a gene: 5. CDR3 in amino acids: CASGRLAYEQYF. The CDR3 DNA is TGTGCCAGCGGCCGACTAGCTTACGAGCAGTACTTC.

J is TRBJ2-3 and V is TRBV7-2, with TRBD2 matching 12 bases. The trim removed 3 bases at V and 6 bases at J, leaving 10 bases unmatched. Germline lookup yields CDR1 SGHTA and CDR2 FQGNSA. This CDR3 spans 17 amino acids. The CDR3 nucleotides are TGTGCCAGCAGCTTCATCTCTAGCGGGGGGGGTTTGGATACGCAGTATTTT. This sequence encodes CASSFISSGGGLDTQYF.

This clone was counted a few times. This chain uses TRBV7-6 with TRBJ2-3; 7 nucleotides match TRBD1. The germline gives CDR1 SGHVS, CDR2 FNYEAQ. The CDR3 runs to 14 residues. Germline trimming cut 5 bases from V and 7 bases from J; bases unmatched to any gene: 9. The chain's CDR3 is CASSPEDRAHTQYF. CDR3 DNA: TGTGCCAGCAGCCCAGAAGACAGGGCACATACGCAGTATTTT.

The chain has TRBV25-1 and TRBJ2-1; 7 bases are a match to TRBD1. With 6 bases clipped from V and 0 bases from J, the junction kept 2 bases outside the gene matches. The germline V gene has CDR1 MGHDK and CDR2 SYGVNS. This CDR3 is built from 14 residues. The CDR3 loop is CASRAGGSYNEQFF. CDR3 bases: TGTGCCAGCAGGGCAGGGGGCTCCTACAATGAGCAGTTCTTC.

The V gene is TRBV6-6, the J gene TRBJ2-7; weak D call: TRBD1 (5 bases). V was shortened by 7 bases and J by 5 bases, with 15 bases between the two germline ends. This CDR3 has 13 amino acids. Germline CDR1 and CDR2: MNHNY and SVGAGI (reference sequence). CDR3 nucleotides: TGTGCCAGCAACAGGAACTTATTCGACGAGCAGTACTTC. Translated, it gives CASNRNLFDEQYF.

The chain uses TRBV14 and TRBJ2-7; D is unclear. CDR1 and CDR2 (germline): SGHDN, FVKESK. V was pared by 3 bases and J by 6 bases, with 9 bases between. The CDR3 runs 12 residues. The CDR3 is CASSHGLGEQYF. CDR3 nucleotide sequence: TGTGCCAGCAGCCATGGGCTGGGCGAGCAGTACTTC. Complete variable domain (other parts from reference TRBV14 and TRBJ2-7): EAGVTQFPSHSVIEKGQTVTLRCDPISGHDNLYWYRRVMGKEIKFLLHFVKESKQDESGMPNNRFLAERTGGTYSTLKVQPAELEDSGVYFCASSHGLGEQYFGPGTRLTVT.

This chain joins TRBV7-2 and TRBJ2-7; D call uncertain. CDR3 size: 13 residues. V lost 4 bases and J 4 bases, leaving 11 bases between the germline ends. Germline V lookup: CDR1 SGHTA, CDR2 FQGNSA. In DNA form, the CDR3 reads TGTGCCAGCAGCTATAATGACGGGTACGAGCAGTACTTC. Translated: CASSYNDGYEQYF.

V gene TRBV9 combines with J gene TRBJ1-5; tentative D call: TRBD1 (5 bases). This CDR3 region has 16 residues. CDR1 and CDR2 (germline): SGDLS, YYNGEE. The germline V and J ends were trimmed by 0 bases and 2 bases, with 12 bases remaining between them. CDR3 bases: TGTGCCAGCAGCGTAGATCGAGGCAGGGGCAATCAGCCCCAGCATTTT. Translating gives CASSVDRGRGNQPQHF. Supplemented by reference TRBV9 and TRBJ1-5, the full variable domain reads DSGVTQTPKHLITATGQRVTLRCSPRSGDLSVYWYQQSLDQGLQFLIQYYNGEERAKGNILERFSAQQFPDLHSELNLSSLELGDSALYFCASSVDRGRGNQPQHFGDGTRLSIL.

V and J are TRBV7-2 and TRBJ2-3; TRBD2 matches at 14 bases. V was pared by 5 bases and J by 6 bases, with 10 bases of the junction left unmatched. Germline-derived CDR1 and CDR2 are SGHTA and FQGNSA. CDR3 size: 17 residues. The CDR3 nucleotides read TGTGCCAGCAGCATTCGGACTAGCGGGAGGACGGGCGATACGCAGTATTTT. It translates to CASSIRTSGRTGDTQYF. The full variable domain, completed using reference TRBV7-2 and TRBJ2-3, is GAGVSQSPSNKVTEKGKDVELRCDPISGHTALYWYRQSLGQGLEFLIYFQGNSAPDKSGLPSDRFSAERTGGSVSTLTIQRTQQEDSAVYLCASSIRTSGRTGDTQYFGPGTRLTVL.

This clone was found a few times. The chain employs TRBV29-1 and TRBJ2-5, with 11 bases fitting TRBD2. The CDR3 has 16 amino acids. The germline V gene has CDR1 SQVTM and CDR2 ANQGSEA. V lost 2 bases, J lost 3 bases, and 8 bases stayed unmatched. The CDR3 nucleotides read TGCAGCGTTGAAAGGACTAGCGGGCTAGGGGAAGAGACCCAGTACTTC. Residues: CSVERTSGLGEETQYF.